This is a list of T cell receptor beta chains from one sample in a study of blood T cell repertoires in COVID-19. TCRdb's table, derived via immunoSEQ multiplex PCR, lists solely in-frame clones and lacks some. Of roughly 190,000 clones listed, about 93% are singletons. The sequencing sample was made of peripheral blood. The receptors stem from a man aged 25-45 years with COVID-19, enrolled during active disease. The CDR3 runs from the conserved cysteine through the conserved F or W. D genes are given only for firm matches. Size is omitted from some rows. Given values are once, few, many or a class for expanded clones.

d_gene: TRBD1
j_gene: TRBJ1-2
abundance: .
v_gene: TRBV27
CDR3aa: CASSLRDRGSYGYTF
CDR3nt: TGTGCCAGCAGTTTAAGGGACAGGGGAAGCTATGGCTACACCTTC

d_gene: TRBD2
j_gene: TRBJ2-1
abundance: .
v_gene: TRBV9
CDR3aa: CASSVVAGGPGEQFF
CDR3nt: TGTGCCAGCAGCGTAGTAGCGGGGGGGCCGGGTGAGCAGTTCTTC

d_gene: TRBD1
j_gene: TRBJ2-3
abundance: .
v_gene: TRBV19
CDR3aa: CASEAGQVGSDTQYF
CDR3nt: TGTGCCAGTGAAGCCGGACAGGTCGGGTCAGATACGCAGTATTTT

d_gene: TRBD2
j_gene: TRBJ2-7
abundance: .
v_gene: TRBV14
CDR3aa: CASSRWVAGFYEQYF
CDR3nt: TGTGCCAGCAGCCGCTGGGTAGCGGGGTTCTACGAGCAGTACTTC

d_gene: .
j_gene: TRBJ2-3
abundance: .
v_gene: TRBV6-5
CDR3aa: CASSYRVDTQYF
CDR3nt: TGTGCCAGCAGTTACCGGGTGGATACGCAGTATTTT

d_gene: TRBD1
j_gene: TRBJ2-5
abundance: .
v_gene: TRBV9
CDR3aa: CASSASGGKETQYF
CDR3nt: TGTGCCAGCAGCGCTTCAGGGGGCAAAGAGACCCAGTACTTC

d_gene: TRBD1
j_gene: TRBJ2-1
abundance: .
v_gene: TRBV12-3/TRBV12-4
CDR3aa: CASIGTGGAGFF
CDR3nt: TGTGCCAGCATAGGGACAGGGGGCGCTGGATTCTTC

d_gene: TRBD1
j_gene: TRBJ1-1
abundance: once
v_gene: TRBV29-1
CDR3aa: CSVAQGVVTEAFF
CDR3nt: TGCAGCGTTGCCCAGGGGGTGGTCACTGAAGCTTTCTTT

d_gene: TRBD2
j_gene: TRBJ2-1
abundance: .
v_gene: TRBV5-1
CDR3aa: CASSLGGTSGGRNEQFF
CDR3nt: TGCGCCAGCAGCTTGGGAGGGACTAGCGGGGGGCGCAATGAGCAGTTCTTC

d_gene: .
j_gene: TRBJ2-7
abundance: few
v_gene: TRBV24-1
CDR3aa: CATRVGQKNYEQYF
CDR3nt: TGTGCCACCAGAGTAGGACAGAAAAATTACGAGCAGTACTTC

d_gene: .
j_gene: TRBJ1-3
abundance: .
v_gene: TRBV6-5
CDR3aa: CASAVGGGNTIYF
CDR3nt: TGTGCCAGCGCCGTAGGGGGTGGAAACACCATATATTTT

d_gene: .
j_gene: TRBJ1-5
abundance: .
v_gene: TRBV28
CDR3aa: CASIEQGGFGNQPQHF
CDR3nt: TGTGCCAGCATAGAGCAGGGAGGGTTTGGCAATCAGCCCCAGCATTTT

d_gene: .
j_gene: TRBJ2-7
abundance: once
v_gene: TRBV7-2
CDR3aa: CASSLAPFNLEQYF
CDR3nt: TGTGCCAGCAGCTTAGCCCCCTTTAATCTCGAGCAGTACTTC

d_gene: TRBD1
j_gene: TRBJ1-6
abundance: .
v_gene: TRBV10-3
CDR3aa: CATSDRGQNSPLHF
CDR3nt: TGTGCCACCAGTGACAGGGGGCAGAATTCACCCCTCCACTTT

d_gene: TRBD2
j_gene: TRBJ2-5
abundance: .
v_gene: TRBV29-1
CDR3aa: CSAGLAEETQYF
CDR3nt: TGCAGCGCGGGACTAGCGGAAGAGACCCAGTACTTC

d_gene: .
j_gene: TRBJ1-6
abundance: .
v_gene: TRBV3-1/TRBV3-2
CDR3aa: CASSQVGQGIGNSPLHF
CDR3nt: TGTGCCAGCAGCCAAGTAGGGCAGGGGATCGGGAATTCACCCCTCCACTTT

d_gene: TRBD2
j_gene: TRBJ2-5
abundance: .
v_gene: TRBV23-1
CDR3aa: CASSKGLAGRETQYF
CDR3nt: TGCGCCAGCAGCAAGGGACTAGCGGGCCGGGAGACCCAGTACTTC

d_gene: .
j_gene: TRBJ1-2
abundance: .
v_gene: TRBV4-1
CDR3aa: CASSHSFGYTF
CDR3nt: TGCGCCAGCAGCCATTCATTCGGCTACACCTTC

d_gene: .
j_gene: TRBJ2-1
abundance: .
v_gene: TRBV9
CDR3aa: CASSVARDEQFF
CDR3nt: TGTGCCAGCAGCGTAGCTCGCGATGAGCAGTTCTTC

d_gene: TRBD1
j_gene: TRBJ1-5
abundance: few
v_gene: TRBV3-1/TRBV3-2
CDR3aa: CASSRDRGNQPQHF
CDR3nt: TGTGCCAGCAGCCGGGACAGAGGCAATCAGCCCCAGCATTTT

d_gene: TRBD1
j_gene: TRBJ1-2
abundance: .
v_gene: TRBV9
CDR3aa: CASSEGAPTVNYGYTF
CDR3nt: TGTGCCAGCAGCGAGGGGGCCCCGACTGTTAACTATGGCTACACCTTC

d_gene: .
j_gene: TRBJ2-4
abundance: once
v_gene: TRBV5-6
CDR3aa: CASSWTVKNIQYF
CDR3nt: TGTGCCAGCAGCTGGACAGTCAAAAACATTCAGTACTTC

d_gene: .
j_gene: TRBJ2-3
abundance: .
v_gene: TRBV9
CDR3aa: CASSLWGGSTDTQYF
CDR3nt: TGTGCCAGCAGCCTCTGGGGCGGCTCCACAGATACGCAGTATTTT

d_gene: .
j_gene: TRBJ1-5
abundance: .
v_gene: TRBV2
CDR3aa: CASSDGGMGESNQPQHF
CDR3nt: TGTGCCAGCAGTGACGGGGGGATGGGGGAAAGCAATCAGCCCCAGCATTTT

d_gene: TRBD1
j_gene: TRBJ1-4
abundance: .
v_gene: TRBV27
CDR3aa: CASSRQGPGEKLFF
CDR3nt: TGTGCCAGCAGTCGACAGGGCCCTGGTGAAAAACTGTTTTTT

d_gene: .
j_gene: TRBJ1-4
abundance: once
v_gene: TRBV4-2
CDR3aa: CASSQDLRQGSEKLFF
CDR3nt: TGTGCCAGCAGCCAAGATCTGCGCCAGGGAAGTGAAAAACTGTTTTTT

d_gene: .
j_gene: TRBJ1-1
abundance: .
v_gene: TRBV7-9
CDR3aa: CASSLGGVLDTEAFF
CDR3nt: TGTGCCAGCAGCTTAGGAGGTGTACTGGACACTGAAGCTTTCTTT

d_gene: .
j_gene: TRBJ1-3
abundance: .
v_gene: TRBV19
CDR3aa: CASSPGAGNTIYF
CDR3nt: TGTGCCAGTAGCCCAGGGGCTGGAAACACCATATATTTT

d_gene: .
j_gene: TRBJ2-3
abundance: .
v_gene: TRBV4-2
CDR3aa: CASSRRWQARDTQYF
CDR3nt: TGTGCCAGCAGCCGCCGGTGGCAGGCGAGAGATACGCAGTATTTT

d_gene: .
j_gene: TRBJ2-1
abundance: once
v_gene: TRBV9
CDR3aa: CASSETHFGGAEQFF
CDR3nt: TGTGCCAGCAGCGAAACCCATTTCGGGGGAGCCGAGCAGTTCTTC

d_gene: .
j_gene: TRBJ2-3
abundance: .
v_gene: TRBV10-3
CDR3aa: CAISESTGSADTQYF
CDR3nt: TGTGCCATCAGTGAGTCGACAGGATCAGCAGATACGCAGTATTTT

d_gene: .
j_gene: TRBJ1-1
abundance: .
v_gene: TRBV5-4
CDR3aa: CASSLGFTMNTEAFF
CDR3nt: TGTGCCAGCAGCTTGGGGTTCACAATGAACACTGAAGCTTTCTTT

d_gene: .
j_gene: TRBJ1-6
abundance: .
v_gene: TRBV19
CDR3aa: CASKRYNSPLHF
CDR3nt: TGTGCCAGTAAACGGTATAATTCACCCCTCCACTTT

d_gene: TRBD1
j_gene: TRBJ1-6
abundance: .
v_gene: TRBV19
CDR3aa: CASTGTANSPLHF
CDR3nt: TGTGCCAGTACCGGGACAGCTAATTCACCCCTCCACTTT

d_gene: .
j_gene: TRBJ1-5
abundance: .
v_gene: TRBV7-2
CDR3aa: CASSKQGSNQPQHF
CDR3nt: TGTGCCAGCAGCAAACAGGGAAGCAATCAGCCCCAGCATTTT

d_gene: TRBD1
j_gene: TRBJ1-2
abundance: once
v_gene: TRBV14
CDR3aa: CASSHMVDRAATF
CDR3nt: TGTGCCAGCAGCCATATGGTCGACAGGGCGGCCACCTTC

d_gene: TRBD2
j_gene: TRBJ2-3
abundance: .
v_gene: TRBV5-4
CDR3aa: CASGTSGDTQYF
CDR3nt: TGTGCCAGCGGCACTAGCGGGGATACGCAGTATTTT

d_gene: TRBD1
j_gene: TRBJ1-4
abundance: .
v_gene: TRBV30
CDR3aa: CAWSPLAGGYEKLFF
CDR3nt: TGTGCCTGGAGTCCTCTGGCAGGGGGATATGAAAAACTGTTTTTT

d_gene: TRBD1
j_gene: TRBJ1-1
abundance: once
v_gene: TRBV6-5
CDR3aa: CASNRQGAGGTEAFF
CDR3nt: TGTGCCAGCAATCGACAGGGGGCCGGCGGCACTGAAGCTTTCTTT

d_gene: .
j_gene: TRBJ1-5
abundance: once
v_gene: TRBV19
CDR3aa: CASSQRRGYSNQPQHF
CDR3nt: TGTGCCAGTAGTCAACGACGGGGGTATAGCAATCAGCCCCAGCATTTT

d_gene: .
j_gene: TRBJ2-5
abundance: once
v_gene: TRBV9
CDR3aa: CASSVGTNQETQYF
CDR3nt: TGTGCCAGCAGCGTTGGGACAAACCAAGAGACCCAGTACTTC

d_gene: .
j_gene: TRBJ2-1
abundance: .
v_gene: TRBV3-1/TRBV3-2
CDR3aa: CASSPRGSYNEQFF
CDR3nt: TGTGCCAGCAGCCCTAGGGGCTCCTACAATGAGCAGTTCTTC

d_gene: .
j_gene: TRBJ1-1
abundance: once
v_gene: TRBV7-6
CDR3aa: CASSPTTGRNTEAFF
CDR3nt: TGTGCCAGCAGCCCGACGACAGGAAGGAACACTGAAGCTTTCTTT

d_gene: .
j_gene: TRBJ2-7
abundance: .
v_gene: TRBV19
CDR3aa: CASSQTEVYSYEQYF
CDR3nt: TGTGCCAGTAGCCAGACGGAGGTTTACTCCTACGAGCAGTACTTC

d_gene: TRBD2
j_gene: TRBJ2-3
abundance: .
v_gene: TRBV11-2
CDR3aa: CASSWNGGAEADTQYF
CDR3nt: TGTGCCAGCAGCTGGAACGGGGGGGCCGAAGCAGATACGCAGTATTTT

d_gene: TRBD1
j_gene: TRBJ1-1
abundance: .
v_gene: TRBV4-2
CDR3aa: CASTADRGVTEAFF
CDR3nt: TGTGCCAGCACCGCGGACAGGGGGGTCACTGAAGCTTTCTTT

d_gene: TRBD2
j_gene: TRBJ2-2
abundance: .
v_gene: TRBV6-5
CDR3aa: CASRTGGVGGELFF
CDR3nt: TGTGCCAGCAGAACGGGGGGTGTGGGCGGGGAGCTGTTTTTT

d_gene: .
j_gene: TRBJ2-2
abundance: .
v_gene: TRBV19
CDR3aa: CASSIGTANTGELFF
CDR3nt: TGTGCCAGTAGTATTGGCACAGCGAACACCGGGGAGCTGTTTTTT

d_gene: TRBD1
j_gene: TRBJ1-1
abundance: .
v_gene: TRBV29-1
CDR3aa: CSADRGRSEAFF
CDR3nt: TGCAGCGCGGACAGGGGGCGGTCTGAAGCTTTCTTT

d_gene: TRBD1
j_gene: TRBJ1-2
abundance: .
v_gene: TRBV6-5
CDR3aa: CASSINRGGYGYTF
CDR3nt: TGTGCCAGCAGTATTAACAGGGGCGGGTATGGCTACACCTTC

d_gene: TRBD1
j_gene: TRBJ2-1
abundance: .
v_gene: TRBV3-1/TRBV3-2
CDR3aa: CASSQNRGTGLNEQFF
CDR3nt: TGTGCCAGCAGCCAAAACAGGGGGACAGGGCTCAATGAGCAGTTCTTC

d_gene: TRBD2
j_gene: TRBJ2-2
abundance: .
v_gene: TRBV6-5
CDR3aa: CASSVGTGGTGELFF
CDR3nt: TGTGCCAGCAGCGTCGGGACGGGAGGGACCGGGGAGCTGTTTTTT

d_gene: TRBD1
j_gene: TRBJ2-5
abundance: .
v_gene: TRBV12-3/TRBV12-4
CDR3aa: CASSGTGQETQYF
CDR3nt: TGTGCCAGCAGCGGGACAGGGCAAGAGACCCAGTACTTC